These T cell receptor beta chains were read from a single sample in a study of T cells in narcolepsy. Assay used: immunoSEQ multiplex PCR; TCRdb lists only in-frame clones, some missing. Of over 25,000 clones listed, 60% to 85% are singletons. Material: memory (CD45RA-) CD4+ T cells from blood. These receptor sequences come from a human donor in good health. The CDR3 runs from the conserved cysteine through the conserved F or W. The D gene is left open where the match is weak. A clone size is listed for some rows: how often the clone was seen (once, few, many), or a class if it is expanded.

j_call,d_call,clone_size,v_call,cdr3_nt,cdr3_aa
TRBJ2-5,NA,NA,TRBV18,TGTGCCAGCTCACCATTCAGTCAACAGGCGGAGACCCAGTACTTC,CASSPFSQQAETQYF
TRBJ2-7,NA,NA,TRBV11-2,TGTGCCAGCAGCTTTCGGCCCACGGGGGTTTCGAGCTACGAGCAGTACTTC,CASSFRPTGVSSYEQYF
TRBJ2-3,TRBD2,NA,TRBV4-2,TGTGCCAGCAGCCAAGGGACTAGCGGGGGGGCCGATACGCAGTATTTT,CASSQGTSGGADTQYF
TRBJ2-7,NA,once,TRBV19,TGTGCCAGTAGTATAGAAATCGGGTCCTACGAGCAGTACTTC,CASSIEIGSYEQYF
TRBJ1-2,NA,NA,TRBV29-1,TGCAGCGTGCGAACCAGGACAGTCTCTAACTATGGCTACACCTTC,CSVRTRTVSNYGYTF
TRBJ2-2,NA,NA,TRBV5-6,TGTGCCAGCAGCTTTACTACTGACGGGGAGCTGTTTTTT,CASSFTTDGELFF
TRBJ2-7,NA,NA,TRBV7-8,TGTGCCAGCAGCTTACACGGTAACGAGCAGTACTTC,CASSLHGNEQYF
TRBJ1-1,NA,NA,TRBV5-1,TGCGCCAGCAGCTTGGGCGGGGTTGAGGATGAAGCTTTCTTT,CASSLGGVEDEAFF
TRBJ1-2,NA,NA,TRBV14,TGTGCCAGCAGCCATACCAGGGACGGTGGCTACACCTTC,CASSHTRDGGYTF
TRBJ1-1,NA,NA,TRBV9,TGTGCCAGCAGTACCGAGTGGGCAGGGGTAGAAGCTTTCTTT,CASSTEWAGVEAFF
TRBJ1-6,NA,NA,TRBV2,TGTGCCAGCAGTGTGGGTCTTGGTTCACCCCTCCACTTT,CASSVGLGSPLHF